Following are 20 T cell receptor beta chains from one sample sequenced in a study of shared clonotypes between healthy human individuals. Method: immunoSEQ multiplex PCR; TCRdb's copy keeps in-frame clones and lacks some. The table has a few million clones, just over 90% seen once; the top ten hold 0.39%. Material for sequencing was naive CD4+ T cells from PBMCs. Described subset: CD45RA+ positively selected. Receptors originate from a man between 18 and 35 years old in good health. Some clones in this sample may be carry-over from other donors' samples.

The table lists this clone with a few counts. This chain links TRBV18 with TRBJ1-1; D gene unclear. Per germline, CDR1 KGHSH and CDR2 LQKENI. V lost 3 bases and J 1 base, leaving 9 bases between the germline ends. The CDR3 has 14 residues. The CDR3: CASSPGRQNTEAFF. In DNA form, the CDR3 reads TGTGCCAGCTCACCGGGCAGGCAGAACACTGAAGCTTTCTTT.

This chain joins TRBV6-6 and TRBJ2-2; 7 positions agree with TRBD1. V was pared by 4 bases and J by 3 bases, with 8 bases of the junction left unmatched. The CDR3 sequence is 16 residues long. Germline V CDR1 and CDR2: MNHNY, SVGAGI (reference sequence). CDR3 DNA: TGTGCCAGCAGTTTTTCGGGACAGATCTACACCGGGGAGCTGTTTTTT. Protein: CASSFSGQIYTGELFF.

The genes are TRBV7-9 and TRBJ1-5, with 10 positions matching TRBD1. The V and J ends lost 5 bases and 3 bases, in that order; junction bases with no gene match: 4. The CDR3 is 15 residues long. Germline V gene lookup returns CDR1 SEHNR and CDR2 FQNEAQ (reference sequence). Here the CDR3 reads CASSPGTGDNQPQHF. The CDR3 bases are TGTGCCAGCAGCCCCGGGACAGGGGACAATCAGCCCCAGCATTTT.

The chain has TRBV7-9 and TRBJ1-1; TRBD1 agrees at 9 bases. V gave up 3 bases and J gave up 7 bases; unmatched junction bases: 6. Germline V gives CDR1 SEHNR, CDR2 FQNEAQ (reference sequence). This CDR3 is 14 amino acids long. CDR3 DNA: TGTGCCAGCAGCTTCGGGGGACAGGGCGATGAAGCTTTCTTT. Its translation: CASSFGGQGDEAFF.

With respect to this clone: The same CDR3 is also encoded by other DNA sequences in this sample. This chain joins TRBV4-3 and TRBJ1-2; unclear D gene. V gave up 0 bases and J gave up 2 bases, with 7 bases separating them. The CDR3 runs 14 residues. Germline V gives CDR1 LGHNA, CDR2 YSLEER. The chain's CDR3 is CASSQDNGNYGYTF. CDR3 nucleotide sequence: TGCGCCAGCAGCCAAGATAACGGGAACTATGGCTACACCTTC.

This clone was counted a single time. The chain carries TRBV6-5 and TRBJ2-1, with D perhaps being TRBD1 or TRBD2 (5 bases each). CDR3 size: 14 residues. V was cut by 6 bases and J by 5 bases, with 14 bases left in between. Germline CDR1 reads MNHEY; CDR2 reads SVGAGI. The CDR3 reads CASSTRDANNEQFF. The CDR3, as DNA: TGTGCCAGCAGCACCCGGGACGCCAACAATGAGCAGTTCTTC.

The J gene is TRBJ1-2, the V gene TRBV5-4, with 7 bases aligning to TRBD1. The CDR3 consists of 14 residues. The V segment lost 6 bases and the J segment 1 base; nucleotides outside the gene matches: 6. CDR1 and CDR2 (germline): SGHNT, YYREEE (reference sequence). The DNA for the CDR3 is TGTGCCAGCACCGGGACAGTTAGTAACTATGGCTACACCTTC. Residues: CASTGTVSNYGYTF.

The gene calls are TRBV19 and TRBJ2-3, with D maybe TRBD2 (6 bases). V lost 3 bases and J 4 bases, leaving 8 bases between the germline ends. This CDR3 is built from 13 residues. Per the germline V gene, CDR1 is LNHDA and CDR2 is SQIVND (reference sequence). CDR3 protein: CASSIGTSDTQYF. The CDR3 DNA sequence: TGTGCCAGTAGTATCGGGACTTCAGATACGCAGTATTTT.

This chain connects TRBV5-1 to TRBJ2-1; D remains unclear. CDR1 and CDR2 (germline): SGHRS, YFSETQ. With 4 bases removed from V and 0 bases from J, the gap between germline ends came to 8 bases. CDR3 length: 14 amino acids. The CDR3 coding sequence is TGCGCCAGCAGCGAGCTCGGCTCCTACAATGAGCAGTTCTTC. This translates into CASSELGSYNEQFF.

Here the CDR3 reads CASSAASRGKFF. The CDR3 DNA reads as TGTGCCAGCAGCGCTGCTAGCCGGGGGAAGTTCTTC. The chain links TRBV21-1 to TRBJ2-1; no check of the table's D call, TRBD2, against the DNA was made. TRBV21-1 is recorded as a pseudogene. The CDR3 runs to 12 residues.

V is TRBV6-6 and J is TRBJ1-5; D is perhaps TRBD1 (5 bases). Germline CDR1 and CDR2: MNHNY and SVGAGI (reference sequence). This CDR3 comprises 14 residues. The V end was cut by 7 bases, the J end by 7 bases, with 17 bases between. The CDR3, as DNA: TGTGCCAGCAATGGCCCCCCCCAGGGACAGCCCCAGCATTTT. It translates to CASNGPPQGQPQHF.

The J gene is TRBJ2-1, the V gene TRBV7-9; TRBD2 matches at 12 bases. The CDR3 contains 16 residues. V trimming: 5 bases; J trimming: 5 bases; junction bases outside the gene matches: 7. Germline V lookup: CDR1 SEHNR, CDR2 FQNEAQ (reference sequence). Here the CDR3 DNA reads TGTGCCAGCAGCCCTCTAGCGGGAGGGCCCCACAATGAGCAGTTCTTC. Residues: CASSPLAGGPHNEQFF.

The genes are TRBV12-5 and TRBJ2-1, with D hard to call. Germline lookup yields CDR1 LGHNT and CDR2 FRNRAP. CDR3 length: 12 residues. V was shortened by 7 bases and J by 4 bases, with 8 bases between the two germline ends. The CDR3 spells CASAPEYNEQFF. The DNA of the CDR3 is TGTGCTAGTGCCCCGGAGTACAATGAGCAGTTCTTC.

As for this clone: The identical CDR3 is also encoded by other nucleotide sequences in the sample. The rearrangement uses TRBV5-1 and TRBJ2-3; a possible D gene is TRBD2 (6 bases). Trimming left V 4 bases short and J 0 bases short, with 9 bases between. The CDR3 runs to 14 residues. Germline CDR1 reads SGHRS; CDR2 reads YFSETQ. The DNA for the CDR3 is TGCGCCAGCAGCAGAGGGACTAGCACAGATACGCAGTATTTT. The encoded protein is CASSRGTSTDTQYF.

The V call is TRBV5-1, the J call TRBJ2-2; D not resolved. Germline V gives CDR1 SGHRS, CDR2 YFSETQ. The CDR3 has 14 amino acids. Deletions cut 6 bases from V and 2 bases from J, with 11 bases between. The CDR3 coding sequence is TGCGCCAGCACTCTTACCATCAACACCGGGGAGCTGTTTTTT. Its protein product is CASTLTINTGELFF. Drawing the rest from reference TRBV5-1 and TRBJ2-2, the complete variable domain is KAGVTQTPRYLIKTRGQQVTLSCSPISGHRSVSWYQQTPGQGLQFLFEYFSETQRNKGNFPGRFSGRQFSNSRSEMNVSTLELGDSALYLCASTLTINTGELFFGEGSRLTVL.

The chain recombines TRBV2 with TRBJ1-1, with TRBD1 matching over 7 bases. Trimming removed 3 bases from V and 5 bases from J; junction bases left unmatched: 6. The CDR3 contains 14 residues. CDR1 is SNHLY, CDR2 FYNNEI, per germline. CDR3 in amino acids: CASSENRGQTEAFF. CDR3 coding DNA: TGTGCCAGCAGTGAGAACAGGGGACAGACTGAAGCTTTCTTT.

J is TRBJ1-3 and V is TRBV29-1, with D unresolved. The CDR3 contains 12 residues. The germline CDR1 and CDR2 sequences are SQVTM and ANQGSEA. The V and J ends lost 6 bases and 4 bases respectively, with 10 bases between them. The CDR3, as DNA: TGCAGCGTCAACCTGGAAGGAAACACCATATATTTT. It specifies CSVNLEGNTIYF.

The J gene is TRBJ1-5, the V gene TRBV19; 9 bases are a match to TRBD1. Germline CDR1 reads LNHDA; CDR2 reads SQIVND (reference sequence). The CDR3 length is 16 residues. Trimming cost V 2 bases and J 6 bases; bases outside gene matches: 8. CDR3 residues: CASSITVDRGGQPQHF. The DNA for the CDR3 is TGTGCCAGTAGTATAACTGTAGACAGGGGGGGTCAGCCCCAGCATTTT.

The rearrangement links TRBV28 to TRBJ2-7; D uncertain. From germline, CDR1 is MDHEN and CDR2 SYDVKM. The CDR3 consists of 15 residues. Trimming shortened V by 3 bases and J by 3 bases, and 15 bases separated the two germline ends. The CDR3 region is CASSFGGGYYYEQYF. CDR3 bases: TGTGCCAGCAGTTTCGGCGGTGGTTACTACTACGAGCAGTACTTC.

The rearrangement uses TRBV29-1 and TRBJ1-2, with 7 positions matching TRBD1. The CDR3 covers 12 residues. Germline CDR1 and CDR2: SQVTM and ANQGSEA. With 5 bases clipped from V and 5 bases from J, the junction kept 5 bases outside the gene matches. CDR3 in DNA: TGCAGCGTTACCGGGACAGAGTATGGCTACACCTTC. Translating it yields CSVTGTEYGYTF.